Below, one T cell receptor (beta chain) is given with its context. Losses at the gene ends were 4 bases for V and 7 bases for J; bases not matched to a gene: 13. The CDR3 has 15 residues. Germline V gene lookup returns CDR1 SGHRS and CDR2 YFSETQ. The data derive from a study of blood T cell repertoires in COVID-19. Turning to the study itself: Two negative PCRs, clearance, or symptom resolution characterized the recovered Cohort 3 donors. PBMCs, B-cell-depleted T cells, or T cells provided the cDNA or gDNA that made up the material.

This table comes from immunoSEQ multiplex PCR, and its TCRdb copy is limited to in-frame clones, with some not included. The repertoire consists of some 330,000 clones, with approximately 89% occurring once and the leading ten covering less than 2.5%. Cohort allocation depended upon clinical history that participants reported. The sequence derives from a man between 35 and 55 years old in a cohort exposed to, infected with or recovered from COVID-19 (not recorded which). The sequenced sample consisted of PBMCs or T cells enriched from blood (not recorded which). V usage is TRBV5-1 and J usage is TRBJ2-7, with 8 bases that match TRBD2. Here the CDR3 reads CASSLGGDWSWEQYF. The CDR3 nucleotides are TGCGCCAGCAGCCTCGGGGGGGATTGGAGTTGGGAGCAGTACTTC.